A selection of T cell receptor beta chains follows, all from one sample in a study of CD8 T cells in ankylosing spondylitis. TCRdb processed the 5' RACE reads anew with MiXCR; each CDR3 protein has one entry. Of about 140,000 distinct CDR3 sequences listed, roughly 8.3% are singletons. Sequences were obtained from synovial fluid, either unsorted or a sorted T cell fraction (not recorded which). These receptors originate from a male donor with ankylosing spondylitis. CDR3s include the opening cysteine and the closing phenylalanine or tryptophan. A D gene is named only where the DNA matches it firmly. Not all rows give a size; the values are once, few, many and, for expanded clones, a class.

clone size,V gene,D gene,J gene,CDR3 protein,CDR3 DNA
many,TRBV28,TRBD1,TRBJ1-1,CASSLRTGGAAFF,TGTGCCAGCAGTTTAAGGACAGGGGGCGCGGCTTTCTTT
many,TRBV7-9,-,TRBJ1-5,CASSLWGDQPQHF,TGTGCCAGCAGCTTGTGGGGCGATCAGCCCCAGCATTTT
many,TRBV2,TRBD1,TRBJ2-2,CASRRDRATGELFF,TGTGCCAGCAGAAGGGACAGGGCCACCGGGGAGCTGTTTTTT
-,TRBV20-1,-,TRBJ1-1,CSASPQDYYTEAFF,TGCAGTGCTAGTCCGCAGGACTATTACACTGAAGCTTTCTTT
-,TRBV20-1,TRBD2,TRBJ2-1,CSARVSGKARAGNEQFF,TGCAGTGCTAGAGTTTCGGGAAAGGCTCGAGCGGGGAATGAGCAGTTCTTC
few,TRBV7-9,-,TRBJ2-1,CASSEGNNEQFF,TGTGCCAGCAGCGAAGGGAACAATGAGCAGTTCTTC
few,TRBV5-6,-,TRBJ1-1,CASSFFRDGDTEAFF,TGTGCCAGCAGCTTCTTCAGGGATGGAGACACTGAAGCTTTCTTT
-,TRBV4-3,-,TRBJ2-2,CASSQDYRDTGELFF,TGCGCCAGCAGCCAAGATTACAGGGACACCGGGGAGCTGTTTTTT
many,TRBV2,TRBD1,TRBJ1-5,CASRGQRSNQPQHF,TGTGCCAGCAGGGGACAGAGATCCAATCAGCCCCAGCATTTT
many,TRBV9,TRBD2,TRBJ2-1,CASSERAGGDEQFF,TGTGCCAGCAGCGAGAGGGCGGGGGGGGATGAGCAGTTCTTC
few,TRBV2,-,TRBJ2-1,CASRIEGEQFF,TGTGCCAGCAGGATAGAAGGTGAGCAGTTCTTC
many,TRBV4-3,-,TRBJ1-1,CASRVDRYTEAFF,TGCGCCAGCAGGGTAGACAGGTACACTGAAGCTTTCTTT
few,TRBV4-1,-,TRBJ2-6,CASSQVAIPGANVLTF,TGCGCCAGCAGCCAAGTTGCCATACCTGGGGCCAACGTCCTGACTTTC
medium-sized,TRBV21-1,-,TRBJ1-6,CASTYGSHHFYNSPLHF,TGTGCCAGCACCTACGGGAGCCACCACTTCTATAATTCACCCCTCCACTTT
-,TRBV12-3/TRBV12-4,TRBD2,TRBJ2-7,CTCSARGGLAGMSYEQYF,TGTACCTGCAGTGCCCGGGGGGGACTAGCGGGTATGTCCTACGAGCAGTACTTC
few,TRBV12-3/TRBV12-4,TRBD2,TRBJ2-1,CASSLSAGGYNEQFF,TGTGCCAGCAGTTTATCGGCGGGGGGCTACAATGAGCAGTTCTTC
-,TRBV28,-,TRBJ2-3,CASSFSPPDWRDTQYF,TGTGCCAGCAGTTTCTCTCCACCGGACTGGAGAGATACGCAGTATTTT
many,TRBV7-2,TRBD1,TRBJ1-4,CASSLRTGGANEKLFF,TGTGCCAGCAGCTTGAGGACAGGGGGAGCTAATGAAAAACTGTTTTTT
many,TRBV6-5,-,TRBJ2-7,CASSYEGNRAYEQYF,TGTGCCAGCAGTTATGAAGGGAACAGGGCCTACGAGCAGTACTTC
few,TRBV5-1,TRBD2,TRBJ2-5,CASSLQRGMEETQYF,TGCGCCAGCAGCTTACAGCGGGGGATGGAGGAGACCCAGTACTTC
many,TRBV11-2,-,TRBJ2-6,CASSPLGSGANVLTF,TGTGCCAGCAGCCCGCTTGGTTCTGGGGCCAACGTCCTGACTTTC
many,TRBV20-1,-,TRBJ2-5,CSAIRGRLETQYF,TGCAGTGCTATTCGGGGGAGGCTTGAGACCCAGTACTTC
many,TRBV28,-,TRBJ1-5,CASSYDRDQPQHF,TGTGCCAGCAGCTATGACAGAGATCAGCCCCAGCATTTT
few,TRBV7-7,TRBD2,TRBJ2-1,CASSSPKLGLAGGYIEQFF,TGTGCTAGCAGCTCCCCGAAACTGGGACTAGCGGGAGGTTATATTGAGCAGTTCTTC
-,TRBV18,-,TRBJ1-1,CASSSRLGNTEAFF,TGTGCCAGCTCATCGCGACTGGGGAACACTGAAGCTTTCTTT
many,TRBV2,-,TRBJ2-5,CASSERSRETQYF,TGTGCCAGCAGTGAAAGGAGTAGGGAGACCCAGTACTTC
-,TRBV20-1,TRBD1,TRBJ1-2,CSASPTGNNYGYTF,TGCAGTGCTAGCCCGACAGGGAACAACTATGGCTACACCTTC
many,TRBV28,-,TRBJ1-2,CATIRWDGYTF,TGTGCCACCATCAGGTGGGATGGCTACACCTTC
few,TRBV28,TRBD1,TRBJ2-5,CASSWTGFQETQYF,TGTGCCAGCAGTTGGACAGGGTTCCAAGAGACCCAGTACTTC
many,TRBV4-2,-,TRBJ1-1,CASSQDYGYYRWAEAFF,TGTGCCAGCAGCCAAGATTATGGCTACTACCGGTGGGCTGAAGCTTTCTTT
many,TRBV9,TRBD1,TRBJ2-1,CASSPFRTGGGSEQFF,TGTGCCAGCAGCCCTTTCAGGACAGGGGGCGGATCTGAGCAGTTCTTC
few,TRBV7-2,-,TRBJ2-3,CASSFRGTTDTQYF,TGTGCCAGCAGCTTCCGGGGGACCACAGATACGCAGTATTTT
-,TRBV20-1,-,TRBJ2-7,CSAGGGSYEQYF,TGCAGTGCCGGGGGCGGCTCCTACGAGCAGTACTTC
many,TRBV20-1,TRBD2,TRBJ2-1,CSARVLPKRGYNEQFF,TGCAGTGCTAGAGTCCTCCCTAAGCGGGGTTACAATGAGCAGTTCTTC
many,TRBV24-1,-,TRBJ1-1,CATSDLIGIAFF,TGTGCCACCAGTGATTTGATCGGGATAGCTTTCTTT
many,TRBV7-9,TRBD2,TRBJ2-5,CASSLWGGETQYF,TGTGCCAGCAGCTTATGGGGGGGAGAGACCCAGTACTTC
few,TRBV29-1,TRBD1,TRBJ2-7,CSVGTGGEDEQYF,TGCAGCGTCGGGACAGGGGGTGAGGACGAGCAGTACTTC
few,TRBV5-4,-,TRBJ2-3,CASSLTRPDTQYF,TGTGCCAGCAGCTTGACAAGACCAGATACGCAGTATTTT
-,TRBV2,-,TRBJ2-4,CASSEVYRKNIQYF,TGTGCCAGCAGTGAAGTCTACAGGAAAAACATTCAGTACTTC
many,TRBV6-1,-,TRBJ2-3,CASSGKGRATDTQYF,TGTGCCAGCAGTGGTAAGGGTAGGGCCACAGATACGCAGTATTTT
-,TRBV11-2,TRBD2,TRBJ2-7,CASSLRLAGPYEQYF,TGTGCCAGCAGCCTCCGGCTAGCGGGACCCTACGAGCAGTACTTC
-,TRBV11-2,TRBD1,TRBJ2-2,CASSLDVGQGVSGELFF,TGTGCCAGCAGCTTAGATGTAGGGCAGGGGGTCAGCGGGGAGCTGTTTTTT
many,TRBV10-3,TRBD1,TRBJ2-7,CAISPVQGARYEQYF,TGTGCCATCAGTCCTGTTCAGGGGGCTCGCTACGAGCAGTACTTC
many,TRBV20-1,-,TRBJ2-1,CSANFLPYNEQFF,TGCAGTGCTAACTTTCTTCCCTACAATGAGCAGTTCTTC
few,TRBV20-1,-,TRBJ2-6,CSATDGSGANVLTF,TGCAGTGCCACCGACGGCTCTGGGGCCAACGTCCTGACTTTC
few,TRBV3-1,-,TRBJ2-2,CASSQGAGYTGELFF,TGTGCCAGCAGCCAAGGGGCGGGGTACACCGGGGAGCTGTTTTTT
many,TRBV5-1,-,TRBJ2-3,CASSLASGGRGTDTQYF,TGCGCCAGCAGCTTGGCCTCGGGGGGCAGGGGCACAGATACGCAGTATTTT
many,TRBV30,TRBD2,TRBJ2-1,CAGSGARNEQFF,TGTGCCGGTAGCGGGGCGCGGAATGAGCAGTTCTTC
many,TRBV20-1,TRBD2,TRBJ2-3,CSARGGRGSTDTQYF,TGCAGTGCTAGGGGAGGGCGGGGCAGCACAGATACGCAGTATTTT
few,TRBV20-1,-,TRBJ2-7,CSASRPASGSYEQYF,TGCAGTGCTAGCAGACCAGCATCAGGGTCCTACGAGCAGTACTTC
many,TRBV5-1,-,TRBJ1-1,CASRSPNTEAFF,TGCGCCAGCAGATCCCCGAACACTGAAGCTTTCTTT
many,TRBV20-1,TRBD2,TRBJ2-3,CSAKRGGFTDTQYF,TGCAGTGCCAAGCGGGGAGGGTTCACAGATACGCAGTATTTT
-,TRBV5-1,TRBD1,TRBJ1-2,CASSLGTGVVYGYTF,TGCGCCAGCAGCTTGGGGACAGGGGTTGTCTATGGCTACACCTTC
many,TRBV5-1,TRBD2,TRBJ2-5,CASSLTTSGAGETQYF,TGCGCCAGCAGCTTGACAACTAGCGGAGCAGGGGAGACCCAGTACTTC
many,TRBV7-2,-,TRBJ2-3,CASSAMTGTDTQYF,TGTGCCAGCAGCGCCATGACCGGCACAGATACGCAGTATTTT